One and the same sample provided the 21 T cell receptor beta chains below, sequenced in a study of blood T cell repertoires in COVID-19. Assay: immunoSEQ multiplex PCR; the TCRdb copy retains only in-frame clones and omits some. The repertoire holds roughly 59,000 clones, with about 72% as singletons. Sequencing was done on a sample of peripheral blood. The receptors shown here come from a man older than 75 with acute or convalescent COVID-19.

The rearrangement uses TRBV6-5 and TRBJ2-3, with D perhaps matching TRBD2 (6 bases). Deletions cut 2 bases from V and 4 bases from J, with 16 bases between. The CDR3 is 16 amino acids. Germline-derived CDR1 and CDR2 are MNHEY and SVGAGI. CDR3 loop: CASSYGRERLADTQYF. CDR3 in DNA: TGTGCCAGCAGTTACGGTCGGGAGAGGCTAGCAGATACGCAGTATTTT.

DNA of the CDR3: TGTGCCAGCAGCTGGGCGGATACGCAGTATTTT. Its translation: CASSWADTQYF. This chain connects TRBV7-9 to TRBJ2-3; D uncertain. Germline V gene sequence: CDR1 SEHNR, CDR2 FQNEAQ (reference sequence). Trimming removed 4 bases from V and 6 bases from J, with 5 bases in between. The CDR3 is 11 amino acids.

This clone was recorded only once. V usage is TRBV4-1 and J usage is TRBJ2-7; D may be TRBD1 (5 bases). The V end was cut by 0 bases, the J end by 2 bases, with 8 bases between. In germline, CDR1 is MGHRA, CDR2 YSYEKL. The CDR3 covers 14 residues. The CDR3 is CASSQEQGPYEQYF. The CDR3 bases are TGCGCCAGCAGCCAAGAGCAGGGCCCCTACGAGCAGTACTTC.

The CDR3 DNA reads TGTGCCAGCAGTGACAGGGTGGTAGATGGCTACACCTTC. Its translation is CASSDRVVDGYTF. This chain links TRBV2 with TRBJ1-2, with D perhaps matching TRBD1 (5 bases). The germline gives CDR1 SNHLY, CDR2 FYNNEI. This CDR3 contains 13 residues. The ends were cut back, 3 bases at V and 6 bases at J, with 11 bases in the middle.

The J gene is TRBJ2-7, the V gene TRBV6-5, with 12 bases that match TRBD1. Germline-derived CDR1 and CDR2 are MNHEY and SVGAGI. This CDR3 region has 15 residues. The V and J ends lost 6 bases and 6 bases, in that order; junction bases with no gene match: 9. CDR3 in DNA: TGTGCCAGCAGGAGAGCCGGGACAGGGGGCTTCGAGCAGTACTTC. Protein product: CASRRAGTGGFEQYF.

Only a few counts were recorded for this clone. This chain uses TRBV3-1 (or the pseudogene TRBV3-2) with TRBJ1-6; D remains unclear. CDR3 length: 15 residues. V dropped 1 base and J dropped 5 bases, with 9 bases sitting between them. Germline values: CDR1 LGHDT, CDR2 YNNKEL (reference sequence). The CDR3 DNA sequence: TGTGCCAGCAGCCAAGGTCTCCTAAATAATTCACCCCTCCACTTT. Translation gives CASSQGLLNNSPLHF.

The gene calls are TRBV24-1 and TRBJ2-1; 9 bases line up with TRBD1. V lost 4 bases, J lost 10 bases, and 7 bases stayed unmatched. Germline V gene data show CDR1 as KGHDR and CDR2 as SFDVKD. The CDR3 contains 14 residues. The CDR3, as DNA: TGTGCCACCAGTGAATCTTTAACAGGGGGCGAGCAGTTCTTC. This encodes CATSESLTGGEQFF.

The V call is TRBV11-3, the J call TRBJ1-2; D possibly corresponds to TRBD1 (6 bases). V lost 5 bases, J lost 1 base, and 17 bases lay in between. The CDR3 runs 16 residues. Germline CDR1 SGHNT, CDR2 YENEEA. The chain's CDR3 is CASSPAGTRNNYGYTF. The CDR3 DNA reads TGTGCCAGCAGCCCCGCAGGGACACGGAATAACTATGGCTACACCTTC.

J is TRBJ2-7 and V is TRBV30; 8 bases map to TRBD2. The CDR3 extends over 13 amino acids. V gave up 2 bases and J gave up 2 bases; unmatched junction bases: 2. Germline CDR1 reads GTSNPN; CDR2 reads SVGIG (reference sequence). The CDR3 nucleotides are TGTGCCTGGAGTACTAGCGGCCCCTACGAGCAGTACTTC. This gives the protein CAWSTSGPYEQYF.

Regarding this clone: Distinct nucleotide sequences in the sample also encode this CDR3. Here the CDR3 DNA reads TGCGCCAGCAGCTTGGGACAGGGACCCTACGAGCAGTACTTC. Residues: CASSLGQGPYEQYF. V usage is TRBV5-1 and J usage is TRBJ2-7; 7 bases line up with TRBD1. Germline lookup yields CDR1 SGHRS and CDR2 YFSETQ. CDR3 length: 14 amino acids. Trimming cost V 0 bases and J 2 bases; bases outside gene matches: 2.

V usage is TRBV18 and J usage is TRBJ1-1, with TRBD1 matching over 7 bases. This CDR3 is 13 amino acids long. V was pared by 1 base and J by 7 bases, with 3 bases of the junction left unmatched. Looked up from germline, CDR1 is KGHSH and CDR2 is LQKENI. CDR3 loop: CASSPLQGGEAFF. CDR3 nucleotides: TGTGCCAGCTCACCACTCCAGGGGGGTGAAGCTTTCTTT.

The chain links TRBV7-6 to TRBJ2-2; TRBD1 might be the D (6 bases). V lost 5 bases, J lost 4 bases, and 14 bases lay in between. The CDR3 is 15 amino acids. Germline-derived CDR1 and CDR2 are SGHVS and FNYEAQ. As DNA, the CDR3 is TGTGCCAGCAGCCCGAGCAGGGGCGGCACCGGGGAGCTGTTTTTT. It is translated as CASSPSRGGTGELFF.

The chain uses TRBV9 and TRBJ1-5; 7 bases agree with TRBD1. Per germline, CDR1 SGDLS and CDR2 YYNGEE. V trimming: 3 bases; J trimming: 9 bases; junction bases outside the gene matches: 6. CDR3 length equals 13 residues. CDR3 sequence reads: CASSGGGVGPQHF. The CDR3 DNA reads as TGTGCCAGCAGCGGAGGGGGCGTCGGGCCCCAGCATTTT.

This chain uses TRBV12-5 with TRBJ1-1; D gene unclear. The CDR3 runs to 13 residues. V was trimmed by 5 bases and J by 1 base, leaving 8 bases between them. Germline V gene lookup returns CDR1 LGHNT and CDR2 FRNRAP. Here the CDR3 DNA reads TGTGCTAGTGGTGATGGTAGGAACACTGAAGCTTTCTTT. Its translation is CASGDGRNTEAFF.

DNA for the CDR3: TGTGCCAGCAGCTTTTGGGGGGGCGAGCAGTACTTC. Translating gives CASSFWGGEQYF. The chain links TRBV5-5 to TRBJ2-7; 7 bases are shared with TRBD2. V gave up 2 bases and J gave up 6 bases; unmatched junction bases: 2. The CDR3 has 12 amino acids. The germline V gene has CDR1 SGHKS and CDR2 YYEKEE (reference sequence).

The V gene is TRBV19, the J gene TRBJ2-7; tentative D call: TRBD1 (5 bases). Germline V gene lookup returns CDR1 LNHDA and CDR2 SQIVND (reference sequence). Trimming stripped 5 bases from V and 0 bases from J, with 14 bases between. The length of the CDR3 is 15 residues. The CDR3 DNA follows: TGTGCCAGTAGTCCCAGGGAACGTAGCTCCTACGAGCAGTACTTC. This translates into CASSPRERSSYEQYF.

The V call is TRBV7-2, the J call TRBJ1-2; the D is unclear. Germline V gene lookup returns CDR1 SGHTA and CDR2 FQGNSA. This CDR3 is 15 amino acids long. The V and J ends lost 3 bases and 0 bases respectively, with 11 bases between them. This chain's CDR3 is CASSFSDQPNYGYTF. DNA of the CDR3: TGTGCCAGCAGCTTTAGCGATCAGCCTAACTATGGCTACACCTTC.

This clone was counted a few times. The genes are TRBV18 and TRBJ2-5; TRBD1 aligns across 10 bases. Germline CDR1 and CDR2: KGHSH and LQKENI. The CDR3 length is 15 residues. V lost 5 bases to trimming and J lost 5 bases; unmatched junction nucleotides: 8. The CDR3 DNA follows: TGTGCCAGCTCAACTTCGACAGGGGGCCGGGAGACCCAGTACTTC. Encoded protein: CASSTSTGGRETQYF.

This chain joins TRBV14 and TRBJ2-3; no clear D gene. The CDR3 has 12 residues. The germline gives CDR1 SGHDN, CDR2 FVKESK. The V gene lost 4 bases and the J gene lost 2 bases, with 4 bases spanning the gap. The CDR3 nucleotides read TGTGCCAGCAGCCCTTTCACAGATACGCAGTATTTT. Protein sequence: CASSPFTDTQYF.

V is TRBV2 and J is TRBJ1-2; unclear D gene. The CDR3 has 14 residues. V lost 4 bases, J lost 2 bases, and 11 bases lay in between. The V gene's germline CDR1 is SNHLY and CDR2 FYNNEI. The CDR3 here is CASSVTTGNYGYTF. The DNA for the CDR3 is TGTGCCAGCAGTGTGACAACCGGCAACTATGGCTACACCTTC.

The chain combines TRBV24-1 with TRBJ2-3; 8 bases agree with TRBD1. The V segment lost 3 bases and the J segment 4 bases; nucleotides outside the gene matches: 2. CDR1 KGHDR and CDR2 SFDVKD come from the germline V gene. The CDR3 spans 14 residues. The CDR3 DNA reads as TGTGCCACCAGTGATGGACAGGGCCCAGATACGCAGTATTTT. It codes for CATSDGQGPDTQYF.